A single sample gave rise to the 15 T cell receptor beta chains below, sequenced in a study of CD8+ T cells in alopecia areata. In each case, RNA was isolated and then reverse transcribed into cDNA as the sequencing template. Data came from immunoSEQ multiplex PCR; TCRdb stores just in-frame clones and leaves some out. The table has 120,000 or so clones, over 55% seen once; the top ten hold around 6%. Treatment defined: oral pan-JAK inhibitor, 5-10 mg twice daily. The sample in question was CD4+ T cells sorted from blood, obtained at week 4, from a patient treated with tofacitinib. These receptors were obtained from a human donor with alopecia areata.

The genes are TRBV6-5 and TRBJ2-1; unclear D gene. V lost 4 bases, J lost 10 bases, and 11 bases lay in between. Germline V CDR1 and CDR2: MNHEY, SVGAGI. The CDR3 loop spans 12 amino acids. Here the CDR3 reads CASSSTRLEQFF. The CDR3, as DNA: TGTGCCAGCAGTTCGACGAGGTTAGAGCAGTTCTTC.

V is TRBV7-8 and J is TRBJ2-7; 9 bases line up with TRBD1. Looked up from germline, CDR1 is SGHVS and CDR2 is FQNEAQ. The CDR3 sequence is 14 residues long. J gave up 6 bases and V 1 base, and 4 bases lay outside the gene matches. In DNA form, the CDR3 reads TGTGCCAGCAGCTTAGGGACAGGGGATGTCGAGCAGTACTTC. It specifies CASSLGTGDVEQYF.

CDR3 sequence (DNA): TGTGCCAGCAGTTTTCAGACAGGGGCCTACGAGCAGTACTTC. It translates to CASSFQTGAYEQYF. The chain combines TRBV7-2 with TRBJ2-7, with 8 bases lining up with TRBD1. Germline V CDR1 and CDR2: SGHTA, FQGNSA. Germline trimming cut 6 bases from V and 2 bases from J; bases unmatched to any gene: 6. This CDR3 region has 14 residues.

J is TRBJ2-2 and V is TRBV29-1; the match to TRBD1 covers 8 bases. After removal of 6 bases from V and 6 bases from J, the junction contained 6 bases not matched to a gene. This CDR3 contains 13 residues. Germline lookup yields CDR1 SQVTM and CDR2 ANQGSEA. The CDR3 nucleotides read TGCAGCGTCCGATGGACAGGGCCCGGGGAGCTGTTTTTT. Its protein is CSVRWTGPGELFF.

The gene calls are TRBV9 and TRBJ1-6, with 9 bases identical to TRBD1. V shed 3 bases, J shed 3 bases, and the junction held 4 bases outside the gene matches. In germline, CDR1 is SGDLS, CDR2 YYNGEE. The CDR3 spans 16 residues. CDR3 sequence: CASSEDRGDYNSPLHF. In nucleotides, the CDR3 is TGTGCCAGCAGCGAGGACAGGGGAGACTATAATTCACCCCTCCACTTT.

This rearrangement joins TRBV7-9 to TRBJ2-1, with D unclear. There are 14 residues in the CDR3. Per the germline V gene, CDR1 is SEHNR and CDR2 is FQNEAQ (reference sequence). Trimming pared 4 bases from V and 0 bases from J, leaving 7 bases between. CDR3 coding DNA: TGTGCCAGCAGCTCTCGTCGCTCCTACAATGAGCAGTTCTTC. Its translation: CASSSRRSYNEQFF.

DNA for the CDR3: TGTGCCAGCAGAGAGCGGGAGGGCCCCTACAATGAGCAGTTCTTC. Protein product: CASREREGPYNEQFF. The rearrangement links TRBV2 to TRBJ2-1; 10 positions agree with TRBD2. CDR1 is SNHLY, CDR2 FYNNEI, per germline. The V and J ends lost 6 bases and 2 bases, in that order; junction bases with no gene match: 4. The CDR3 runs to 15 residues. The whole variable domain, remainder taken from reference TRBV2 and TRBJ2-1, is EPEVTQTPSHQVTQMGQEVILRCVPISNHLYFYWYRQILGQKVEFLVSFYNNEISEKSEIFDDQFSVERPDGSNFTLKIRSTKLEDSAMYFCASREREGPYNEQFFGPGTRLTVL.

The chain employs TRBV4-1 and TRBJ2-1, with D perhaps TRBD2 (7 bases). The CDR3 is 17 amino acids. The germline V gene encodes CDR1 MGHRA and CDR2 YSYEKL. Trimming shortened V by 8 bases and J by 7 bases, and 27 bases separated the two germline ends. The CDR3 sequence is CASGRGGVARLGNEQFF. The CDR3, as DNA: TGCGCCAGCGGTAGAGGGGGGGTAGCGCGCCTAGGGAATGAGCAGTTCTTC.

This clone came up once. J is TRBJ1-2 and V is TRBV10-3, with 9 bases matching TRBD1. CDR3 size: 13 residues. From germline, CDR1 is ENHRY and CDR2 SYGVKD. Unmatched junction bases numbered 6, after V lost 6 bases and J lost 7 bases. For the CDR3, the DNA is TGTGCCATCAGGGGGACAGGGCTAGGTGGCTACACCTTC. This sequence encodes CAIRGTGLGGYTF.

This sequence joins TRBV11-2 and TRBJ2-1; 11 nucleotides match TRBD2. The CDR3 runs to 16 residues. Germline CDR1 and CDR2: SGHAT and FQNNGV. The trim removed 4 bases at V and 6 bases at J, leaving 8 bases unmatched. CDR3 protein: CASSSFSGRVVNEQFF. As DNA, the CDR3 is TGTGCCAGCAGCTCCTTTAGCGGGAGGGTGGTCAATGAGCAGTTCTTC.

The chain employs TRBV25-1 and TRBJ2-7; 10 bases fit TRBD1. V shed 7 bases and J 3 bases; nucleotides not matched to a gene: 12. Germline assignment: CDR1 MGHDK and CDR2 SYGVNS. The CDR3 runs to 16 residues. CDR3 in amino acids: CASTPLGGQGIYEQYF. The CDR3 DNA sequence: TGTGCCAGCACCCCCCTAGGGGGACAGGGGATCTACGAGCAGTACTTC.

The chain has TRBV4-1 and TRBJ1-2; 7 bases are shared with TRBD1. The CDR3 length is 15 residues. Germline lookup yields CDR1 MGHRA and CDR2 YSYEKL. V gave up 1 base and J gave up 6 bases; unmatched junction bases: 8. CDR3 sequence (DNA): TGCGCCAGCAGCCAAGTTGGGACAGACTGGCATGGCTACACCTTC. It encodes CASSQVGTDWHGYTF.

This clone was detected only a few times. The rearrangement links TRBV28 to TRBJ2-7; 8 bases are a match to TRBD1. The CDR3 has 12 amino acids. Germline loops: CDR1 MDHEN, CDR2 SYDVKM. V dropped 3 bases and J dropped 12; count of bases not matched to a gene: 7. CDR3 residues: CASSFYSGTGYF. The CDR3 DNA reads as TGTGCCAGCAGTTTTTACTCCGGGACAGGGTACTTC.

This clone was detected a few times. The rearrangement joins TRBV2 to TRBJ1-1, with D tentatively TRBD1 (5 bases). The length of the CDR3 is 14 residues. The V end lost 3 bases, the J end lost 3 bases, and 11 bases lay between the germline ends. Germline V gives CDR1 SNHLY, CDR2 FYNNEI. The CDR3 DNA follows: TGTGCCAGCAGTGAGCAGGGTGGGGACACTGAAGCTTTCTTT. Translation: CASSEQGGDTEAFF.

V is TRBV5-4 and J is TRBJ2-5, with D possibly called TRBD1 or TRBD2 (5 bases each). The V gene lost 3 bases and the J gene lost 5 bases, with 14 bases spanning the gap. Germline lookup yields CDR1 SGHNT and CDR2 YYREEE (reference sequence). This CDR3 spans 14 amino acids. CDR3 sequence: CASSSDSRAETQYF. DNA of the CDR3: TGTGCCAGCAGCTCGGACTCCAGGGCGGAGACCCAGTACTTC.